Listed below are T cell receptor beta chains from one sample, sequenced in a study of cytomegalovirus exposure and HLA in healthy donors. Libraries were prepared by immunoSEQ multiplex PCR; TCRdb keeps only in-frame clonotypes and omits some of them. The sample has over 150,000 clones; roughly two thirds are singletons. The material sequenced was PBMCs. All receptors come from a woman aged 25 to 39 in good health and CMV-seronegative. Each CDR3 is given without its conserved first and last residue. D genes are given only for firm matches. The size field is filled for only some rows; it gives once, few, many or a size class.

NA	TRBV7-8	TRBJ1-6	NA	ASSLALGGNSPLH
TRBD1	TRBV5-4	TRBJ2-5	NA	ASSSPTGGRETQY
NA	TRBV5-4	TRBJ1-6	NA	ASSRDPEGISPLH
NA	TRBV7-3	TRBJ2-1	NA	ASSPYLGGVNEQF
NA	TRBV9	TRBJ1-1	NA	ASSVDDSTEAF
TRBD2	TRBV5-4	TRBJ2-1	NA	ASSLGGGSYNEQF
TRBD2	TRBV4-1	TRBJ2-1	NA	ASSLTGTSGRSNEQF
TRBD2	TRBV7-8	TRBJ2-5	NA	ASSLSGRGVGETQY
TRBD1	TRBV30	TRBJ1-5	NA	ASGQGADQPQH
NA	TRBV5-1	TRBJ2-1	NA	ASSLGGYNEQF
TRBD2	TRBV7-3	TRBJ2-3	NA	ASSLTAGGGTDTQY
TRBD2	TRBV5-8	TRBJ2-1	many	ASSSQTGGRALDEQF
TRBD1	TRBV7-9	TRBJ2-5	NA	ASRPRGDRGLTQY
NA	TRBV5-4	TRBJ1-1	NA	ASSWGVEAF
TRBD1	TRBV18	TRBJ2-2	few	ASSAGQGGTGELF
TRBD1	TRBV10-3	TRBJ2-5	NA	ASHGTGKETQY
NA	TRBV28	TRBJ2-7	NA	ASSSRVHEQY
TRBD1	TRBV11-3	TRBJ1-1	NA	ASSVTQGAEAF
TRBD1	TRBV7-6	TRBJ1-4	few	ASSFDRDGEKLF
NA	TRBV9	TRBJ1-6	NA	ASSGTGTSGNSPLH
NA	TRBV12-5	TRBJ1-5	NA	ASGNGRGGNQPQH
TRBD2	TRBV18	TRBJ2-5	NA	ASSQREQETQY
NA	TRBV29-1	TRBJ1-2	NA	SVEDGTMKGYT
NA	TRBV13	TRBJ2-3	few	ASSPYRDTQY
NA	TRBV7-2	TRBJ2-1	NA	ASSLVGGSYNEQF
TRBD2	TRBV28	TRBJ2-5	few	ASSLGGRMEETQY
TRBD1	TRBV15	TRBJ2-1	few	ATSRSPKQGDEQF
TRBD2	TRBV4-3	TRBJ2-1	NA	ASSRQPPGTSASNEQF